A single T cell receptor beta chain is shown here with its context. The repertoire was sequenced with immunoSEQ multiplex PCR; TCRdb's copy has only in-frame clones and lacks some. This sample has approximately 190,000 clones; roughly 84% occur once, and the top ten carry approximately 19%. The V end was cut by 3 bases, the J end by 3 bases, with 12 bases between. The CDR3 is 13 amino acids. Germline V lookup: CDR1 GTSNPN, CDR2 SVGIG (reference sequence). These data originate in a study of blood T cell repertoires in COVID-19. Study summary: Sites in the United States, Italy and Spain provided acute and convalescent COVID-19 samples.

The sequence came from a human donor in a cohort sampled during active COVID-19. The sample consisted of peripheral blood. The rearrangement links TRBV30 to TRBJ2-7; no clear D. In nucleotides, the CDR3 is TGTGCCTGGAGAAGAGGTTTGGGCTACGAGCAGTACGTC. Amino acid sequence: CAWRRGLGYEQYV.